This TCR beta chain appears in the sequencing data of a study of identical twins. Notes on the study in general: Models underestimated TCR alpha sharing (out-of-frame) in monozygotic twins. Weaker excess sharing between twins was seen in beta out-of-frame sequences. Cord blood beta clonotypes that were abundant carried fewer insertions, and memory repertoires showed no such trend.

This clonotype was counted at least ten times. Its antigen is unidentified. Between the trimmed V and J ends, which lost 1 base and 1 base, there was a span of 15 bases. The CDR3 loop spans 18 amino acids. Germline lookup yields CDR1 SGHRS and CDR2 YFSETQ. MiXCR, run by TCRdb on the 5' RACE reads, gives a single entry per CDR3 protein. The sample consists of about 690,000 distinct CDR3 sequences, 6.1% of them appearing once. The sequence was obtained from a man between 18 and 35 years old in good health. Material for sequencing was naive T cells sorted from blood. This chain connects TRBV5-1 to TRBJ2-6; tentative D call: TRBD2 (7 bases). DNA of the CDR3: TGCGCCAGCAGCTTGACCGAAGGGGGGGTTTCTGGGGCCAACGTCCTGACTTTC. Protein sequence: CASSLTEGGVSGANVLTF.